This T cell receptor (beta chain) was identified during a study of blood T cell repertoires in COVID-19. Study-wide context: The analysed material was cDNA or gDNA that came from T cells, B-cell-depleted T cells, or PBMCs.

The germline CDR1 and CDR2 sequences are MNHEY and SVGAGI. CDR3 length: 13 residues. Trimming shortened V by 2 bases and J by 6 bases, and 10 bases separated the two germline ends. In the authors' methods: The authors estimated nucleated cell counts from reference gene primer amplification. Data came from immunoSEQ multiplex PCR; TCRdb stores just in-frame clones and leaves some out. V and J calls and clone size come straight from that table; D and trimming were deduced from the DNA. The data show about 430,000 clones, around nine tenths seen once. Sequencing was performed on PBMCs or T cells enriched from blood (not recorded which). This sequence joins TRBV6-5 and TRBJ1-1, with D possibly being TRBD1 (6 bases). The origin of this receptor is a woman between 18 and 30 years old who had been exposed to COVID-19. The CDR3 loop is CASSYRGGAEAFF. As DNA, the CDR3 is TGTGCCAGCAGTTACCGGGGGGGCGCTGAAGCTTTCTTT.